This TCR beta chain was profiled in a study of CD8 T cells in ankylosing spondylitis (dated by TCRdb to 2016 to 2017). Describing the broader study: To find TCR variants linked to disease, the study profiled T cell receptor beta repertoires in ankylosing spondylitis patients and healthy donors. Peripheral blood was sampled, and synovial fluid was also collected from ankylosing spondylitis patients. The full study cohort was made up of 25 to 30 ankylosing spondylitis patients and over 90 healthy donors. Here is what the overall study found, with its caveats: Some motif variants were previously reported in synovial fluid and blood of reactive arthritis patients, suggesting common disease-initiation mechanisms. According to the report, matched synovial fluid samples from ankylosing spondylitis patients were significantly enriched for the disease-linked clones. A TCR beta motif made up of several highly homologous amino acid variants appeared to be characteristic of blood from ankylosing spondylitis patients. The disease-linked clones showed a CD8+ phenotype and occurred at relatively low frequencies in peripheral blood.

Instrument used: Illumina HiSeq 2500. Quantitative 5'-RACE with molecular barcodes was used to prepare TCR beta libraries. The study's processing was this. To identify disease-linked TCR variants, a new computational method was used, one built on a probabilistic model of VDJ rearrangement. Using fastp trimming at Q25 and MiXCR clonotype assembly, TCRdb reanalyzed the public sequencing data and kept in-frame beta chains. Rows merge per CDR3 protein into single entries with the most common DNA and genes. These V and J calls derive from TCRdb rather than the authors' analysis. This sample lists around 230,000 distinct CDR3 sequences; less than 10% were detected once. Of the sample, about 6.8% is held by the ten largest clones. On this clonotype itself: The target of this receptor is not known. Per-base qualities were not stored, and no clone one base away is much larger.

CDR3 length: 15 amino acids, cysteine to phenylalanine. The kept DNA is CDR3 alone, 45 bases in frame from the first base. The CDR1 and CDR2 encoded by the germline V gene (reference sequence) are DFQATT and SNEGSKA. Trimming leaves V shorter by 6 bases and J shorter by 4 bases, with the junction holding 10 bases beyond the gene matches. Sequencing was performed on blood, either unsorted or a sorted T cell fraction (not recorded which). The chain joins TRBV20-1 to TRBJ2-2, with 8 middle bases fitting TRBD2. The sequence came from a male donor with ankylosing spondylitis or in good health (not recorded which). In nucleotides, the sequence is TGCAGTGCCAAGGCAGCGGGGGCCCCCACCGGGGAGCTGTTTTTT. This encodes CSAKAAGAPTGELFF.